These T cell receptor beta chains were read from a single sample in a study of blood T cell repertoires in COVID-19. Method: immunoSEQ multiplex PCR; TCRdb's copy keeps in-frame clones and lacks some. The table shows around 70,000 clones, with roughly 84% occurring only once. The source material was peripheral blood. The source of these receptors is a woman older than 75 with active or convalescent COVID-19. Each CDR3 is given with its conserved first and last residue. The D gene is left open where the match is weak. Clone size is shown for a subset of rows, as once, few, many or a class of expanded clone.

clone_size j_call d_call v_call cdr3_nt cdr3_aa
. TRBJ2-5 TRBD2 TRBV30 TGTGCCGCGAGAGATGGGGGCGGGAGGGAGACCCAGTACTTC CAARDGGGRETQYF
once TRBJ2-1 . TRBV6-2/TRBV6-3 TGTGCCAGCAGTTACTCGGACAGTAACAATGAGCAGTTCTTC CASSYSDSNNEQFF
. TRBJ1-2 . TRBV27 TGTGCCAGCATCGGGGGGAGGCTGGGCATCACCTTC CASIGGRLGITF
. TRBJ1-1 TRBD1 TRBV30 TGTGCCTGGGGACAGGGGAACACTGAAGCTTTCTTT CAWGQGNTEAFF
few TRBJ1-1 . TRBV7-9 TGTGCCAGCAGGCTCAACGGCGGCACTGAAGCTTTCTTT CASRLNGGTEAFF
few TRBJ2-7 . TRBV24-1 TGTGCCACCTACCCGTCCAGGGACTTAGGTTTC CATYPSRDLGF
. TRBJ2-6 . TRBV7-8 TGTGCCAGCAGCTTAGAACGATACAGGGTTTCGTCTGGGGCCAACGTCCTGACTTTC CASSLERYRVSSGANVLTF
. TRBJ1-4 . TRBV7-9 TGTGCCAGCAGCTTAGACCCGCTACCAACTAATGAAAAACTGTTTTTT CASSLDPLPTNEKLFF
. TRBJ1-2 TRBD1 TRBV3-1/TRBV3-2 TGTGCCAGCAGCCAGGGGGACAGGGGGGCAGGCTACACCTTC CASSQGDRGAGYTF
. TRBJ1-5 . TRBV7-6 TGTGCCAGCAGCCTCTCGGCAGGGGATCAGCCCCAGCATTTT CASSLSAGDQPQHF
. TRBJ1-2 TRBD1 TRBV11-2 TGTGCCAGCAGCTTTGGACAGGGGGGTGGCTACACCTTC CASSFGQGGGYTF
. TRBJ1-1 . TRBV14 TGTGCCAGCAGCCAGGGCCAGGGTTCTGGCGCTGAAGCTTTCTTT CASSQGQGSGAEAFF
. TRBJ1-3 TRBD1 TRBV7-4 TGTGCCAGCAGCTTACCCCCCGAATACCTGGACAGGGCCTCTGGAAACACCATATATTTT CASSLPPEYLDRASGNTIYF
. TRBJ1-1 . TRBV6-6 TGTGCCAGCAGTTACGTGTTAAGCGACACTGAAGCTTTCTTT CASSYVLSDTEAFF
. TRBJ2-3 . TRBV11-1 TGTGCCAGCAGCTCCCTAGGACAGCGTCAAACGCAGTATTTT CASSSLGQRQTQYF
. TRBJ1-2 . TRBV6-7 TGTGCCAGCAGTTACTCGACCAGGGTGGCTGGCTACACCTTC CASSYSTRVAGYTF
few TRBJ2-2 . TRBV28 TGTGCCAGCAGTTTGTTACTCGACAGAACCACCGGGGAGCTGTTTTTT CASSLLLDRTTGELFF
few TRBJ1-5 TRBD1 TRBV3-1/TRBV3-2 TGTGCCAGCAGCCAAGATGGGGGACAGGGGGCAATTTGGCCCCAGCATTTT CASSQDGGQGAIWPQHF
once TRBJ1-4 TRBD1 TRBV3-1/TRBV3-2 TGTGCCAGCAGCCAAGCGACAGGGTGGGGGGCAAAACTGTTTTTT CASSQATGWGAKLFF
. TRBJ2-3 TRBD2 TRBV7-2 TGTGCCAGCAGGGGAGCCTTAGCGGGGGGAATCACAGATACGCAGTATTTT CASRGALAGGITDTQYF
. TRBJ1-2 TRBD1 TRBV7-2 TGTGCCAGCAGCTTAGTTATCGGGACAGGGAGGAATGGCTACACCTTC CASSLVIGTGRNGYTF
. TRBJ1-5 TRBD1 TRBV7-8 TGTGCCAGCAGCTTAGGACAGGGGACGCAGCCCCAGCATTTT CASSLGQGTQPQHF
. TRBJ1-1 . TRBV6-5 TGTGCCAGCAGCTCGGCCAGGGTTGCTTTCTTT CASSSARVAFF
. TRBJ2-3 TRBD1 TRBV7-9 TGTGCCAGCAGCCGAGGGACAGGCACAGATACGCAGTATTTT CASSRGTGTDTQYF
. TRBJ2-7 . TRBV12-5 TGTGCTAGTGGTTTGCCCCTTAACTACGAGCAGTACTTC CASGLPLNYEQYF
. TRBJ1-1 TRBD1 TRBV30 TGTGCCTGGATAACGATGCAGGGGGGAACTGAAGCTTTCTTT CAWITMQGGTEAFF
once TRBJ2-7 . TRBV14 TGTGCCAGCAGCCAAGGTACCCAGCGCGAGCAGTACTTC CASSQGTQREQYF
. TRBJ2-7 . TRBV18 TGTGCCAGCTCACCATCCGGGGGACTTTCGTACGAGCAGTACTTC CASSPSGGLSYEQYF
few TRBJ2-7 TRBD1 TRBV27 TGTGCCAGCAGTTTATCCCCATTGGGACAGGGGGTTTCCTACGAGCAGTACTTC CASSLSPLGQGVSYEQYF
once TRBJ1-2 . TRBV7-9 TGTGCCAGCATCCAAAATACAGGGCGGGGCTACACCTTC CASIQNTGRGYTF
once TRBJ1-5 . TRBV28 TGTGCCAGCATCAGTAGCAATCAGCCCCAGCATTTT CASISSNQPQHF